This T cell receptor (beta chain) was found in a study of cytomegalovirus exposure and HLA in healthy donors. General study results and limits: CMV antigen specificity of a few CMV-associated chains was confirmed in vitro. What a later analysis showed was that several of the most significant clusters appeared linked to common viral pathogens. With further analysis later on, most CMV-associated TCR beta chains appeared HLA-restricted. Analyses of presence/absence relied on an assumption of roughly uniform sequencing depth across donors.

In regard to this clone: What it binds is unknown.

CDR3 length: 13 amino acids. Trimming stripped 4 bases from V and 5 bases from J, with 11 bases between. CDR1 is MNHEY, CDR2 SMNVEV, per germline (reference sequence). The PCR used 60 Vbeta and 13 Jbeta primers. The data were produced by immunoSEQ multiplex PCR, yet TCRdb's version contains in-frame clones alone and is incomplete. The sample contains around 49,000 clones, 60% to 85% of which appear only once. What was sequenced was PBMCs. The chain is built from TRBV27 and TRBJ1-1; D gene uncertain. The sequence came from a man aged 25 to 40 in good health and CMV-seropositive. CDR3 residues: CASSWQAETEAFF. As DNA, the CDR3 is TGTGCCAGCAGTTGGCAGGCCGAGACTGAAGCTTTCTTT.